This entry lists 10 T cell receptor beta chains sequenced from one sample in a study of T cells in women clearing cervical HPV infection. The method was immunoSEQ multiplex PCR; TCRdb's version includes in-frame clones alone and lacks a portion of them. The sample table sets out about 31,000 clones. The sequencing sample was made of blood buffy coat. The receptors shown here come from a woman between 18 and 69 years old with a cervical HPV16 infection that either progressed to CIN3+ or cleared (not recorded which).

Concerning this clone itself: The read halts 3 residues ahead of the CDR3 end, with the missing end drawn from the germline J gene. The chain employs TRBV7-6 and TRBJ2-2, with D possibly TRBD2 on 6 matching bases. Germline CDR1 and CDR2: SGHVS and FNYEAQ. V was pared by 1 base and J by 1 base, with 10 bases between. CDR3 size: 16 residues. The CDR3 spells CASSLGQGLNTGELFF. The CDR3 DNA, read in part, is TGTGCCAGCAGCTTAGGGCAGGGACTGAACACCGGGGAG.

Points on this clone: The CDR3 goes on 3 residues after the read ends, and that part is filled in from the germline J gene. This sequence joins TRBV7-3 and TRBJ1-2; D remains unclear. In germline, CDR1 is SGHTA, CDR2 FQGTGA. The CDR3 spans 13 residues. The chain's CDR3 is CASSLSPSYDYTF. Partial CDR3 DNA: TGTGCCAGCAGCCTCTCCCCCTCCTACGAC. The entire variable domain, with the rest obtained from reference TRBV7-3 and TRBJ1-2, is as follows: GAGVSQTPSNKVTEKGKYVELRCDPISGHTALYWYRQSLGQGPEFLIYFQGTGAADDSGLPNDRFFAVRPEGSVSTLKIQRTERGDSAVYLCASSLSPSYDYTFGSGTRLTVV.

Worth noting for this clone: The junction shows a germline mismatch at one end, possibly a read error. The CDR3 end lies 3 residues beyond the end of the read and is filled in from the germline J gene. This sequence joins TRBV5-6 and TRBJ1-2; D is uncertain. Germline CDR1 and CDR2: SGHDT and YYEEEE. The CDR3 sequence is 14 residues long. The CDR3 here is CVSSFARANYGYTF. CDR3 bases read: TGTGTCAGCAGCTTCGCCAGAGCTAACTATGGC. Supplemented by reference TRBV5-6 and TRBJ1-2, the full variable domain reads DAGVTQSPTHLIKTRGQQVTLRCSPKSGHDTVSWYQQALGQGPQFIFQYYEEEERQRGNFPDRFSGHQFPNYSSELNVNALLLGDSALYLCVSSFARANYGYTFGSGTRLTVV.

A word on this clone: The DNA ends 3 residues before the CDR3 does, and the rest of the CDR3 is filled in from the germline J gene. The rearrangement uses TRBV18 and TRBJ1-2, with D unresolved. In germline, CDR1 is KGHSH, CDR2 LQKENI. The length of the CDR3 is 13 residues. This chain's CDR3 is CASSPGSPYDYTF. The sequenced part of the CDR3 DNA is TGTGCCAGCTCACCCGGGTCTCCGTACGAC.

Note on this clone: The read stops 3 residues short of the end of the CDR3; the missing end is completed from the germline J gene. The rearrangement joins TRBV7-2 to TRBJ2-3, with TRBD2 matching 14 bases. Per the germline V gene, CDR1 is SGHTA and CDR2 is FQGNSA. The CDR3 is 14 residues long. V trimming: 4 bases; J trimming: 6 bases; junction bases outside the gene matches: 0. The chain's CDR3 is CASSWTSGGDTQYF. Incomplete CDR3 DNA: TGTGCCAGCAGCTGGACTAGCGGGGGGGATACG.

With regard to this clone: The read finishes 3 residues shy of the CDR3 end, and the germline J gene is used to complete it. This chain connects TRBV5-1 to TRBJ2-1; perhaps TRBD2 as D (5 bases). The germline V gene has CDR1 SGHRS and CDR2 YFSETQ. Trimming took off 4 bases at V and 0 bases at J, with 8 bases between the two ends. The CDR3 runs 14 residues. CDR3 in amino acids: CASSRTSSYNEQFF. The sequenced CDR3 bases are TGCGCCAGCAGCAGAACTAGCTCCTACAATGAG. Full variable domain (missing parts from reference TRBV5-1 and TRBJ2-1): KAGVTQTPRYLIKTRGQQVTLSCSPISGHRSVSWYQQTPGQGLQFLFEYFSETQRNKGNFPGRFSGRQFSNSRSEMNVSTLELGDSALYLCASSRTSSYNEQFFGPGTRLTVL.

As concerns this clone: The observed sequence ends 3 residues before the CDR3 terminus, with the missing tail filled in from the germline J gene. V gene TRBV7-9 combines with J gene TRBJ1-2, with 7 bases lining up with TRBD1. The CDR3 runs 15 residues. The V gene's germline CDR1 is SEHNR and CDR2 FQNEAQ (reference sequence). Losses at the gene ends were 4 bases for V and 1 base for J; bases not matched to a gene: 6. Here the CDR3 reads CASSSWRDSNYGYTF. The sequenced CDR3 bases are TGTGCCAGCAGCTCTTGGCGGGACAGTAACTATGGC.

In regard to this clone: The read gets to within 3 residues of the CDR3 end, and the germline J gene fills in the rest. V and J are TRBV2 and TRBJ2-5; D is unresolved. Germline CDR1 and CDR2: SNHLY and FYNNEI. Trimming took 5 bases from V and 2 from J, leaving 9 bases between them. This CDR3 region has 13 residues. The covered CDR3 bases are TGTGCCAGCAGTTCACAGTTACAAGAGACC. This encodes CASSSQLQET. The CDR3 in its entirety is CASSSQLQETQYF.

Concerning this clone: The read ends 3 residues shy of where the CDR3 ends; the end is completed using the germline J gene. The rearrangement uses TRBV20-1 and TRBJ2-4; weak D call: TRBD2 (5 bases). CDR1 is DFQATT and CDR2 is SNEGSKA in the germline V gene (reference sequence). This CDR3 contains 12 residues. CDR3: CSASRGKQPQYF. The CDR3 bases that were read are TGCAGTGCTTCCCGGGGAAAACAGCCT.

Concerning this clone itself: From the germline J gene comes the end of the CDR3, since the read stops 3 residues before it. V and J are TRBV20-1 and TRBJ1-5; tentatively, D is TRBD1 (6 bases). Germline assignment: CDR1 DFQATT and CDR2 SNEGSKA (reference sequence). V dropped 2 bases and J dropped 2 bases, with 16 bases sitting between them. This CDR3 has 16 residues. Partial CDR3 DNA: TGCAGTGCTAGACCCACAGGGTACGGAGGCAATCAGCCC. It encodes CSARPTGYGGNQP. The whole CDR3 protein is CSARPTGYGGNQPQHF.